This TCR beta chain was found in a study of T cell changes during pregnancy in multiple sclerosis. The CDR3 spans 15 residues. Per the germline V gene, CDR1 is SNHLY and CDR2 is FYNNEI. The germline V and J ends were trimmed by 0 bases and 0 bases, with 6 bases remaining between them. Profiled with immunoSEQ multiplex PCR; TCRdb holds only in-frame clones, not every one. The table has about 100,000 clones, around 93% seen once; the top ten hold approximately 0.97%. The J gene is TRBJ2-1, the V gene TRBV2; D call uncertain. The specimen comprised peripheral blood, sampled before pregnancy. This sequence originates from a female donor with multiple sclerosis, enrolled in a pregnancy study. The CDR3 DNA sequence: TGTGCCAGCAGTGAAGCCTACGGCTCCTACAATGAGCAGTTCTTC. Translating gives CASSEAYGSYNEQFF.